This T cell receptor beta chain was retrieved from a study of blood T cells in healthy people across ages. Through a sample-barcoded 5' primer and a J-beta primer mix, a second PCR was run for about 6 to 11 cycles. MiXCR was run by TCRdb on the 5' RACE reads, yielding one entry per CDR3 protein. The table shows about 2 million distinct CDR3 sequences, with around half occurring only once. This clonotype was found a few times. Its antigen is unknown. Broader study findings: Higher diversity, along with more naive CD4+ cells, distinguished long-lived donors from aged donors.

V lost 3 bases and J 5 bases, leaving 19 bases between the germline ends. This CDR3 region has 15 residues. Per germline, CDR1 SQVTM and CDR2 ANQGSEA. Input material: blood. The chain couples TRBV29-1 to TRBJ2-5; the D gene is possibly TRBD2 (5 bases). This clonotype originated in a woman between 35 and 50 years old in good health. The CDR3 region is CSVDPRASSYETQYF. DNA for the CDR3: TGCAGCGTTGATCCCCGGGCCTCTAGCTATGAGACCCAGTACTTC.